This T cell receptor (beta chain) was retrieved from a study of cytomegalovirus exposure and HLA in healthy donors. Study-level findings and limits: Previous analysis showed most TCR beta V segments were productive about 87% or about 30% of the time. The authors assumed roughly uniform sequencing depth across donors for presence/absence analyses. There were over 150 TCR beta chains listed as cytomegalovirus-associated.

In the PCR, 60 Vbeta and 13 Jbeta primers were used. The method was immunoSEQ multiplex PCR; TCRdb's version includes in-frame clones alone and lacks a portion of them. The table lists 90,000 to 150,000 clones, over 60% of them singletons. A note on this clone: What it binds is unknown.

Sequencing input: PBMCs. The origin of this receptor is a woman aged 40 to 50 in good health and CMV-seropositive.

The CDR3 here is CASSLEQRSEAFF. The CDR3, as DNA: TGTGCCAGCAGCTTAGAGCAGCGTTCTGAAGCTTTCTTT. The chain uses TRBV7-9 and TRBJ1-1; no firm D call. The CDR3 loop spans 13 amino acids. V was pared by 1 base and J by 6 bases, with 9 bases between. Germline V CDR1 and CDR2: SEHNR, FQNEAQ (reference sequence).